Listed below are T cell receptor beta chains from one sample, sequenced in a study of neurological immune-mediated disorders. Via MiXCR, TCRdb re-called the 5' RACE reads, giving one row per CDR3 protein. The sample records 65,000 to 80,000 distinct CDR3 sequences, more than 15% being singletons. The material sequenced was PBMCs. The receptor source for this set is a woman in her 40s in good health. Each CDR3 is given with its conserved first and last residue. The D gene is left open where the match is weak. Expanded clones get a size class; other rows say once, few or many, or leave the size out.

TRBD2 | TRBJ2-5 | TRBV12-3/TRBV12-4 | many | TGTGCCAGCAGTTTGACTAGCCGCCAAGAGACCCAGTACTTC | CASSLTSRQETQYF
- | TRBJ1-6 | TRBV6-2/TRBV6-3 | many | TGTGCCAGCAGTTTCCAGGGCTCACCCCTCCACTTT | CASSFQGSPLHF
TRBD1 | TRBJ1-1 | TRBV29-1 | many | TGCAGCTTATCGAAGACAGGGGGAACTGAAGCTTTCTTT | CSLSKTGGTEAFF
- | TRBJ2-1 | TRBV11-2 | many | TGTGCCAGCAGCTTAGATGCCCCAGGCACAACCTCCTACAATGAGCAGTTCTTC | CASSLDAPGTTSYNEQFF
- | TRBJ2-3 | TRBV7-8 | many | TGTGCCAGCAGCCTCGCTTATAAAAACACAGATACGCAGTATTTT | CASSLAYKNTDTQYF
- | TRBJ1-4 | TRBV7-9 | many | TGTGCCAGCAGCTCGGGGCCAGCAACTAATGAAAAACTGTTTTTT | CASSSGPATNEKLFF
- | TRBJ1-2 | TRBV29-1 | many | TGCAGCGTTGAGGGCTATGGCTACACCTTC | CSVEGYGYTF
TRBD2 | TRBJ2-3 | TRBV24-1 | many | TGTGCCACCAGTGACATAGCGGGAGATACGCAGTATTTT | CATSDIAGDTQYF
- | TRBJ2-1 | TRBV11-2 | many | TGTGCCAGCAGCACTGGTACTTACAATGAGCAGTTCTTC | CASSTGTYNEQFF
TRBD2 | TRBJ2-2 | TRBV6-6 | - | TGTGTCAGCGGAAACGGGGGGGGAAACACCGGGGAGCTGTTTTTT | CVSGNGGGNTGELFF
- | TRBJ1-1 | TRBV5-1 | many | TGCGCCAGCAGCCCCCTGGCGTCGAACACTGAAGCTTTCTTT | CASSPLASNTEAFF
- | TRBJ1-3 | TRBV3-1 | many | TGTGCCAGCAGCCAAGACGGGACCTCTGGAAACACCATATATTTT | CASSQDGTSGNTIYF
TRBD1 | TRBJ1-4 | TRBV6-1 | many | TGTGCCAGCAGTGACCAGGGGGGAGAAAATGAAAAACTGTTTTTT | CASSDQGGENEKLFF
- | TRBJ2-3 | TRBV12-3/TRBV12-4 | once | TGTGCCAGCAGTGGTTACATGGATACGCAGTATTTT | CASSGYMDTQYF
- | TRBJ1-2 | TRBV6-5 | many | TGTGCCAGCACCACTGCTGGGGGCGAGGGCTATGGCTACACCTTC | CASTTAGGEGYGYTF
TRBD2 | TRBJ2-3 | TRBV20-1 | many | TGCAGTGCTTCCCCTAGCGGGCCACACACAGATACGCAGTATTTT | CSASPSGPHTDTQYF
- | TRBJ2-5 | TRBV7-2 | - | TGTGCCAGCAGCTCCACAGAGACCCAGTGCTTC | CASSSTETQCF
- | TRBJ1-2 | TRBV29-1 | - | TGCAGCGTTGAAGATCTTCGCAGGGCCGGTTATGGCTACACCTTC | CSVEDLRRAGYGYTF
TRBD2 | TRBJ2-1 | TRBV7-9 | many | TGTGCCAGCAGCTTAGTGACTAGCGGAAGGGATGAGCAGTTCTTC | CASSLVTSGRDEQFF
- | TRBJ1-6 | TRBV7-2 | many | TGTGCCAGCAGCTTAGAGGGTTATAATTCACCCCTCCACTTT | CASSLEGYNSPLHF
- | TRBJ1-5 | TRBV6-2/TRBV6-3 | many | TGTGCCAGCAGGGGCACGGGTAGCAATCAGCCCCAGCATTTT | CASRGTGSNQPQHF
TRBD2 | TRBJ2-3 | TRBV4-3 | - | TGCGCCAGCAGCCAAGTCCCGGCGGGGGAGGTAGATACGCAGTATTTT | CASSQVPAGEVDTQYF
- | TRBJ1-2 | TRBV12-3/TRBV12-4 | many | TGTGCCAGCAGTTTAGAGGCAGGGCCTGCCCAGCATGGCTACACCTTC | CASSLEAGPAQHGYTF
- | TRBJ1-1 | TRBV24-1 | many | TGTGCCACCAGTTCTGATGAAGCTTTCTTT | CATSSDEAFF
TRBD2 | TRBJ2-3 | TRBV5-1 | many | TGCGCCAGCAGCCAGGGACTAGCGGGACCCACAGATACGCAGTATTTT | CASSQGLAGPTDTQYF
TRBD1 | TRBJ2-1 | TRBV4-3 | few | TGCGCCAGCAGCCCCGAGTTTGGTTCAGGGGGCAGTGAGCAGTTCTTC | CASSPEFGSGGSEQFF
- | TRBJ1-4 | TRBV5-1 | many | TGCGCCAGCAGCCCCTACAGGGTCGGAGGAGGAACTAATGAAAAACTGTTTTTT | CASSPYRVGGGTNEKLFF
TRBD1 | TRBJ1-1 | TRBV12-3/TRBV12-4 | many | TGTGCCAGCAGTCGCCGGACAGGGGGCAACACTGAAGCTTTCTTT | CASSRRTGGNTEAFF
- | TRBJ2-7 | TRBV19 | many | TGTGCCAGTAGCCCCGGGACGGGACCCTACGAGCAGTACTTC | CASSPGTGPYEQYF
TRBD1 | TRBJ1-2 | TRBV10-3 | many | TGTGCCATCAATGAGGGACAGGGGTTTAACTATGGCTACACCTTC | CAINEGQGFNYGYTF
- | TRBJ2-7 | TRBV15 | many | TGTGCCACCAGCAGGGCCAAACGGGGGATCTCCTACGAGCAGTACTTC | CATSRAKRGISYEQYF
- | TRBJ1-4 | TRBV6-5 | many | TGTGCCAGCAGTTATTCAGGGCTAAATGAAAAACTGTTTTTT | CASSYSGLNEKLFF
TRBD2 | TRBJ2-5 | TRBV5-1 | many | TGCGCCAGCAGCTTCACAGCGGGGGGGCTGGAGACCCAGTACTTC | CASSFTAGGLETQYF
TRBD2 | TRBJ2-5 | TRBV20-1 | many | TGCAGTGCCGTCGGGACTAGCGGGGGATCCCTGGGGCCGCAAGAGACCCAGTACTTC | CSAVGTSGGSLGPQETQYF
TRBD1 | TRBJ2-3 | TRBV24-1 | many | TGTGCCACCAGTGCAACGGACAGGGGTACAGATACGCAGTATTTT | CATSATDRGTDTQYF
- | TRBJ2-1 | TRBV24-1 | many | TGTGCCACCCAGGAGGGACTCGGGGCACGGGAGCAGTTCTTC | CATQEGLGAREQFF
- | TRBJ2-3 | TRBV4-3 | many | TGCGCCAGCAGCCAAGGGGGCGTTAGCACAGATACGCAGTATTTT | CASSQGGVSTDTQYF
TRBD1 | TRBJ1-6 | TRBV3-1 | many | TGTGCCAGCACCAGGGGACAGCCCTATAATTCACCCCTCCACTTT | CASTRGQPYNSPLHF
- | TRBJ2-2 | TRBV5-1 | many | TGCGCCAGCAGCTTGGCCACAGGGAACACCGGGGAGCTGTTTTTT | CASSLATGNTGELFF
- | TRBJ2-3 | TRBV5-1 | many | TGCGCCAGCAGCTTTACCGGGGGCACAGATACGCAGTATTTT | CASSFTGGTDTQYF
- | TRBJ1-1 | TRBV5-1 | many | TGCGCCAGCAGCTTTGGGACGGCTTCTACTGAAGCTTTCTTT | CASSFGTASTEAFF
- | TRBJ2-7 | TRBV10-3 | many | TGTGCCATCAGTGACCAGGGACACGAGCAGTACTTC | CAISDQGHEQYF
- | TRBJ1-2 | TRBV20-1 | many | TGCAGCTCCGATAACTATGGCTACACCTTC | CSSDNYGYTF
- | TRBJ2-1 | TRBV2 | - | TGTGCCAGCAGCAGTGCAGACCCCTCATACAATGAGCAGTTCTTC | CASSSADPSYNEQFF
- | TRBJ1-2 | TRBV6-2/TRBV6-3 | many | TGTGCCAGCAGTCAGAGACGTTACTATGGCTACACCTTC | CASSQRRYYGYTF
- | TRBJ1-2 | TRBV12-3/TRBV12-4 | many | TGTGCCAGCAGTTTAAGCGCTGACAGAAACTATGGCTACACCTTC | CASSLSADRNYGYTF
TRBD2 | TRBJ2-3 | TRBV20-1 | many | TGCAGTGCCATCAGCGGGGGGGCTAGCACAGATACGCAGTATTTT | CSAISGGASTDTQYF
- | TRBJ1-2 | TRBV3-1 | many | TGTGCCAGCAGCCCCAGCATGGGCAGGGGCGATCCCCACTATGGCTACACCTTC | CASSPSMGRGDPHYGYTF
TRBD2 | TRBJ2-2 | TRBV7-2 | many | TGTGCCAGCAGCATGACTAGCGAGAACACCGGGGAGCTGTTTTTT | CASSMTSENTGELFF
- | TRBJ2-1 | TRBV2 | many | TGTGCCAGCAGCTACGGGCTAAACAATGAGCAGTTCTTC | CASSYGLNNEQFF
TRBD1 | TRBJ1-5 | TRBV2 | many | TGTGCCAGCAGTCCCGGGACAGGGATTCATCAGCCCCAGCATTTT | CASSPGTGIHQPQHF